This T cell receptor beta chain is from a study of shared clonotypes between healthy human individuals. Trimming took 4 bases from V and 6 from J, leaving 14 bases between them. The CDR3 is made up of 14 amino acids. The germline CDR1 and CDR2 sequences are SNHLY and FYNNEI. Sequencing was at deep level. Clones were read by immunoSEQ multiplex PCR, and TCRdb kept only the in-frame ones, dropping some. The data hold over 95,000 clones, with roughly 70% observed a single time. The V call is TRBV2, the J call TRBJ2-3; no reliable D call. Sequencing was done on a sample of memory CD8+ T cells sorted from blood. Subset defined: CD45RO+ cells pooled with CCR7-negative TemRA cells. This TCR was recovered from a woman aged 25 to 39 in good health. CDR3 loop: CASSASLVPDTQYF. CDR3 in DNA: TGTGCCAGCAGTGCGAGTCTAGTTCCTGATACGCAGTATTTT.